One sample yielded the 24 T cell receptor beta chains listed below, sequenced in a study of T cells in pancreatic ductal adenocarcinoma. Selected pancreatic ductal adenocarcinoma patients had undergone surgery without neoadjuvant therapy. Sequenced by immunoSEQ multiplex PCR; TCRdb stores in-frame clones only, minus some. The profile covers 15,000 to 20,000 clones, with more than 70% appearing a single time and roughly 0.91% taken by the ten largest. The source material was PBMCs. The receptors were gathered from a human donor with pancreatic ductal adenocarcinoma.

This chain links TRBV30 with TRBJ1-5; TRBD1 agrees at 8 bases. J gave up 0 bases and V 5 bases, and 12 bases lay outside the gene matches. Germline loops: CDR1 GTSNPN, CDR2 SVGIG (reference sequence). This CDR3 has 17 amino acids. The CDR3 DNA sequence: TGTGCCTGGTCACAGGGGGACTCTTGGTATAGCAATCAGCCCCAGCATTTT. It encodes CAWSQGDSWYSNQPQHF. The full variable domain, in which reference TRBV30 and TRBJ1-5 provide the parts outside the CDR3, is SQTIHQWPATLVQPVGSPLSLECTVEGTSNPNLYWYRQAAGRGLQLLFYSVGIGQISSEVPQNLSASRPQDRQFILSSKKLLLSDSGFYLCAWSQGDSWYSNQPQHFGDGTRLSIL.

Only one count was recorded for this clone. This chain joins TRBV4-2 and TRBJ2-5; TRBD1 might be the D (7 bases). Trimming left V 0 bases short and J 4 bases short, with 12 bases between. The length of the CDR3 is 15 residues. CDR1 LGHNA and CDR2 YNFKEQ come from the germline V gene. The CDR3 is CASSQDRGEAETQYF. The DNA for the CDR3 is TGTGCCAGCAGCCAAGACAGGGGGGAGGCAGAGACCCAGTACTTC.

The table lists this clone with a few counts. The chain couples TRBV28 to TRBJ1-1; weak D call: TRBD1 (5 bases). The germline V gene has CDR1 MDHEN and CDR2 SYDVKM. Trimming took off 7 bases at V and 3 bases at J, with 18 bases between the two ends. The CDR3 has 15 residues. The CDR3 is CASIEPGREYTEAFF. The DNA of the CDR3 is TGTGCCAGCATAGAACCGGGACGGGAGTACACTGAAGCTTTCTTT. Full variable domain (remainder filled in from reference TRBV28 and TRBJ1-1): DVKVTQSSRYLVKRTGEKVFLECVQDMDHENMFWYRQDPGLGLRLIYFSYDVKMKEKGDIPEGYSVSREKKERFSLILESASTNQTSMYLCASIEPGREYTEAFFGQGTRLTVV.

The chain recombines TRBV7-8 with TRBJ2-6, with TRBD1 as a possible D gene (6 bases). CDR3 length equals 15 residues. Trimming shortened V by 2 bases and J by 4 bases, and 9 bases separated the two germline ends. Germline lookup yields CDR1 SGHVS and CDR2 FQNEAQ. The CDR3 sequence is CASSLQGLGANVLTF. As DNA, the CDR3 is TGTGCCAGCAGCTTACAGGGGTTAGGGGCCAACGTCCTGACTTTC. Based on the CDR3 plus reference TRBV7-8 and TRBJ2-6, the full variable domain is GAGVSQSPRYKVAKRGQDVALRCDPISGHVSLFWYQQALGQGPEFLTYFQNEAQLDKSGLPSDRFFAERPEGSVSTLKIQRTQQEDSAVYLCASSLQGLGANVLTFGAGSRLTVL.

The chain combines TRBV6-5 with TRBJ1-1, with 9 bases identical to TRBD1. Germline V lookup: CDR1 MNHEY, CDR2 SVGAGI. This CDR3 spans 15 amino acids. V gave up 5 bases and J gave up 7 bases; unmatched junction bases: 11. The CDR3 is CASSTRQGGTIEAFF. The DNA for the CDR3 is TGTGCCAGCAGTACTCGACAGGGGGGGACGATTGAAGCTTTCTTT.

The V gene is TRBV4-3, the J gene TRBJ2-1; D remains unclear. Germline values: CDR1 LGHNA, CDR2 YSLEER. This CDR3 is 13 amino acids long. V lost 1 base to trimming and J lost 5 bases, with 6 bases between them. As DNA, the CDR3 is TGCGCCAGCAGCCAAGCAGGTAACAATGAGCAGTTCTTC. It specifies CASSQAGNNEQFF.

The chain has TRBV6-4 and TRBJ1-2; a weak D match, TRBD1 (6 bases). CDR3 length equals 14 residues. Germline-derived CDR1 and CDR2 are MRHNA and SNTAGT. V was cut by 0 bases and J by 6 bases, with 11 bases left in between. Written as DNA, the CDR3 is TGTGCCAGCAGTGACTCGCAGGGGAGGGATGGCTACACCTTC. Translated: CASSDSQGRDGYTF.

This clone showed up just once. CDR3 DNA: TGTGCCAGCAGCTTTGTTGGAGGGACGGGTACTGAAGCTTTCTTT. Its translation is CASSFVGGTGTEAFF. This sequence joins TRBV5-8 and TRBJ1-1, with D possibly TRBD1 on 5 matching bases. The CDR3 loop spans 15 amino acids. Germline lookup yields CDR1 SGHTS and CDR2 YDEGEE. Trimming pared 2 bases from V and 5 bases from J, leaving 16 bases between. The complete variable domain, with remaining parts taken from reference TRBV5-8 and TRBJ1-1, reads EAGVTQSPTHLIKTRGQQATLRCSPISGHTSVYWYQQALGLGLQFLLWYDEGEERNRGNFPPRFSGRQFPNYSSELNVNALELEDSALYLCASSFVGGTGTEAFFGQGTRLTVV.

This rearrangement joins TRBV7-3 to TRBJ1-2, with TRBD1 identical over 12 bases. CDR3 length: 14 amino acids. The V gene's germline CDR1 is SGHTA and CDR2 FQGTGA. Germline trimming cut 5 bases from V and 8 bases from J; bases unmatched to any gene: 6. The CDR3 loop is CASSPGTGGQGYTF. For the CDR3, the DNA is TGTGCCAGCAGCCCGGGGACAGGGGGCCAGGGCTACACCTTC. The entire variable domain, with the rest obtained from reference TRBV7-3 and TRBJ1-2, is as follows: GAGVSQTPSNKVTEKGKYVELRCDPISGHTALYWYRQSLGQGPEFLIYFQGTGAADDSGLPNDRFFAVRPEGSVSTLKIQRTERGDSAVYLCASSPGTGGQGYTFGSGTRLTVV.

This rearrangement joins TRBV28 to TRBJ2-2; D is possibly TRBD1 (6 bases). The CDR3 is 16 residues long. Trimming left V 4 bases short and J 0 bases short, with 12 bases between. CDR1 is MDHEN, CDR2 SYDVKM, per germline. The CDR3, as DNA: TGTGCCAGCAGTTCAGCCGGGACACCGAACACCGGGGAGCTGTTTTTT. It codes for CASSSAGTPNTGELFF.

The genes are TRBV12-2 and TRBJ2-7; TRBD1 was called by the table and not checked on the DNA. TRBV12-2 is recorded as a pseudogene. This CDR3 is built from 17 residues. CDR3 in DNA: TGTGCAAGTCGCGCGCAGGTCGGGGACAGGGAAATGGGCGAGCAGTACTTC. Its protein is CASRAQVGDREMGEQYF.

For the CDR3, the DNA is TGTGCCAGTACCCAGAGGACTTCAGGGGGCTATGGCTACACCTTC. Translated: CASTQRTSGGYGYTF. The chain has TRBV19 and TRBJ1-2, with 7 bases fitting TRBD1. Germline V gene lookup returns CDR1 LNHDA and CDR2 SQIVND (reference sequence). With 7 bases clipped from V and 4 bases from J, the junction kept 12 bases outside the gene matches. The CDR3 runs to 15 residues.

J is TRBJ2-7 and V is TRBV5-1; 16 bases agree with TRBD2. CDR1 and CDR2 (germline): SGHRS, YFSETQ. The CDR3 contains 16 residues. The junction had 6 bases not matched to a gene; V was cut back by 4 bases and J by 5 bases. The CDR3 DNA reads TGCGCCAGCAGCCCTGGGACTAGCGGGGGGGGCGACGAGCAGTACTTC. It specifies CASSPGTSGGGDEQYF.

This chain connects TRBV19 to TRBJ1-2; D gene unclear. The CDR3 is 15 residues long. The V end was cut by 2 bases, the J end by 6 bases, with 16 bases between. Germline V gene sequence: CDR1 LNHDA, CDR2 SQIVND (reference sequence). The chain's CDR3 is CASSITSGNRHGYTF. The CDR3 DNA reads as TGTGCCAGTAGTATAACATCCGGGAACCGTCATGGCTACACCTTC.

V gene TRBV28 combines with J gene TRBJ1-4, with 9 bases identical to TRBD1. The CDR3 is made up of 16 amino acids. The germline V gene has CDR1 MDHEN and CDR2 SYDVKM. Unmatched junction bases numbered 11, after V lost 5 bases and J lost 7 bases. As DNA, the CDR3 is TGTGCCAGCAGTCCCCGCACAGGGGGCGAGGGTGAAAAACTGTTTTTT. This translates into CASSPRTGGEGEKLFF.

V usage is TRBV7-2 and J usage is TRBJ2-1, with D perhaps matching TRBD2 (6 bases). Germline-derived CDR1 and CDR2 are SGHTA and FQGNSA. The CDR3 has 14 amino acids. V gave up 2 bases and J gave up 12 bases, with 17 bases separating them. The CDR3 sequence is CASSLRFPGGGQFF. The CDR3 coding sequence is TGTGCCAGCAGCTTACGTTTCCCCGGGGGAGGGCAGTTCTTC. The full variable domain, with the rest looked up from reference TRBV7-2 and TRBJ2-1, is GAGVSQSPSNKVTEKGKDVELRCDPISGHTALYWYRQSLGQGLEFLIYFQGNSAPDKSGLPSDRFSAERTGGSVSTLTIQRTQQEDSAVYLCASSLRFPGGGQFFGPGTRLTVL.

V gene TRBV7-9 combines with J gene TRBJ2-7, with 7 bases that match TRBD2. Germline V gene sequence: CDR1 SEHNR, CDR2 FQNEAQ (reference sequence). This CDR3 has 13 amino acids. Trimming at V came to 5 bases and at J to 2 bases, leaving 3 bases not matched to a gene. Here the CDR3 DNA reads TGTGCCAGCAGCCACGGACTAGCCTACGAGCAGTACTTC. Amino acid sequence: CASSHGLAYEQYF.

This clone has only one observation. V is TRBV2 and J is TRBJ2-5; maybe TRBD2 (5 bases). Germline V gene sequence: CDR1 SNHLY, CDR2 FYNNEI. Trimming pared 4 bases from V and 5 bases from J, leaving 11 bases between. The CDR3 covers 13 residues. CDR3 sequence (DNA): TGTGCCAGCAGTGGGCTAGCTGGTGAGACCCAGTACTTC. Amino acid sequence: CASSGLAGETQYF.

The chain joins TRBV6-6 to TRBJ1-2; 9 bases line up with TRBD1. This CDR3 comprises 14 residues. V lost 4 bases and J lost 5; bases outside the gene matches: 5. Germline values: CDR1 MNHNY, CDR2 SVGAGI (reference sequence). CDR3 sequence: CASSWGQGAYGYTF. DNA for the CDR3: TGTGCCAGCAGTTGGGGACAGGGCGCGTATGGCTACACCTTC.

The chain links TRBV2 to TRBJ1-4; D is unclear. The germline V gene has CDR1 SNHLY and CDR2 FYNNEI. V was shortened by 2 bases and J by 7 bases, with 14 bases between the two germline ends. The CDR3 is 15 residues long. The CDR3 DNA reads TGTGCCAGCAGTGAATCGGGTGCGCGGCTTGAAAAACTGTTTTTT. Its translation: CASSESGARLEKLFF. Full variable domain (remainder filled in from reference TRBV2 and TRBJ1-4): EPEVTQTPSHQVTQMGQEVILRCVPISNHLYFYWYRQILGQKVEFLVSFYNNEISEKSEIFDDQFSVERPDGSNFTLKIRSTKLEDSAMYFCASSESGARLEKLFFGSGTQLSVL.

DNA for the CDR3: TGCGCCAGCAGCTGGACAGGAGAGTACGAGCAGTACTTC. It encodes CASSWTGEYEQYF. This sequence joins TRBV5-1 and TRBJ2-7, with TRBD1 matching over 7 bases. V was pared by 3 bases and J by 4 bases, with 4 bases of the junction left unmatched. This CDR3 spans 13 amino acids. CDR1 and CDR2 from the germline V gene are SGHRS and YFSETQ.

The J gene is TRBJ1-1, the V gene TRBV30; maybe TRBD1 (6 bases). Germline V CDR1 and CDR2: GTSNPN, SVGIG (reference sequence). The V end was cut by 2 bases, the J end by 6 bases, with 13 bases between. The CDR3 covers 13 residues. CDR3 amino acids: CAWSTGFAAEAFF. The CDR3 nucleotides are TGTGCCTGGAGTACAGGGTTTGCGGCTGAAGCTTTCTTT. Complete variable domain (other parts from reference TRBV30 and TRBJ1-1): SQTIHQWPATLVQPVGSPLSLECTVEGTSNPNLYWYRQAAGRGLQLLFYSVGIGQISSEVPQNLSASRPQDRQFILSSKKLLLSDSGFYLCAWSTGFAAEAFFGQGTRLTVV.

The chain joins TRBV5-1 to TRBJ2-3; D possibly corresponds to TRBD2 (5 bases). Germline V lookup: CDR1 SGHRS, CDR2 YFSETQ. This CDR3 spans 15 amino acids. With 0 bases removed from V and 3 bases from J, the gap between germline ends came to 11 bases. For the CDR3, the DNA is TGCGCCAGCAGCTTGGAGGGAGTAGAAACAGATACGCAGTATTTT. Protein sequence: CASSLEGVETDTQYF.

The V call is TRBV28, the J call TRBJ2-5, with D unclear. The V gene lost 7 bases and the J gene lost 5 bases, with 11 bases spanning the gap. CDR3 length: 12 residues. Germline-derived CDR1 and CDR2 are MDHEN and SYDVKM. The CDR3 sequence: CASTFSYETQYF. The CDR3 DNA follows: TGTGCCAGCACCTTTTCTTATGAGACCCAGTACTTC.